What follows is one T cell receptor (beta chain) and its context. Its antigen is still unknown. This entry is derived from a study of T cell responses to AZD1222 COVID-19 vaccine. TCRdb's copy holds only in-frame clones and misses some; the assay was immunoSEQ multiplex PCR. The sample lists over 100,000 clones, roughly 86% seen once, with roughly 12% in the top ten. Study outcomes and limitations: Repertoires were sampled only after the peak T cell response.

The CDR3 runs 13 residues. Trimming took off 5 bases at V and 4 bases at J, with 12 bases between the two ends. CDR1 and CDR2 from the germline V gene are SGHVS and FQNEAQ. This clonotype was obtained from an adult in good health. This chain links TRBV7-8 with TRBJ2-7, with D maybe TRBD2 (5 bases). Here the sequenced sample was peripheral blood, taken on day 0 of AZD1222 vaccination. This CDR3 is CASSPGIVYEQYF. In DNA form, the CDR3 reads TGTGCCAGCAGCCCGGGGATTGTTTACGAGCAGTACTTC.